This T cell receptor (beta chain) comes out of a study of blood T cell repertoires in COVID-19. Method: immunoSEQ multiplex PCR; TCRdb's copy keeps in-frame clones and lacks some. The sample yields 50,000 to 65,000 clones, roughly 89% seen once. The source material was peripheral blood. The sequence derives from a human donor in a cohort sampled during active COVID-19.

The CDR3 region is CASSFTGTVRSGGYTF. As DNA, the CDR3 is TGTGCCAGCAGTTTCACCGGGACAGTCAGGTCGGGTGGCTACACCTTC. The chain joins TRBV27 to TRBJ1-2; TRBD1 aligns across 7 bases. This CDR3 has 16 amino acids. Losses at the gene ends were 3 bases for V and 7 bases for J; bases not matched to a gene: 14. From germline, CDR1 is MNHEY and CDR2 SMNVEV (reference sequence).